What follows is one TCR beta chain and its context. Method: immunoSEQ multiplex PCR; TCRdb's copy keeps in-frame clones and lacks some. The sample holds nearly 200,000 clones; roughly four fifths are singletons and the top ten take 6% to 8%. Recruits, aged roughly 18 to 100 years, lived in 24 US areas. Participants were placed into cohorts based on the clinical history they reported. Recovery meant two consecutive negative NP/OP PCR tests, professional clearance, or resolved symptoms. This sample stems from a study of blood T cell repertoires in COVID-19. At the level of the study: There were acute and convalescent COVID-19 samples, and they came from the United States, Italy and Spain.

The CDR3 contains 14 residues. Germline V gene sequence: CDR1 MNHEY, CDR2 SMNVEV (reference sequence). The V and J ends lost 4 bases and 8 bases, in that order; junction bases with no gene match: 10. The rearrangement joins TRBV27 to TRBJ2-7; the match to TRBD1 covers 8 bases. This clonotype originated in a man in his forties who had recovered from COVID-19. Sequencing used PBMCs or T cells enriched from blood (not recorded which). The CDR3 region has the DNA TGTGCCAGCAGTTCTGAAATGGGACAGGTCAAGCAGTACTTC. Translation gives CASSSEMGQVKQYF.